These 13 T cell receptor beta chains came from one sample sequenced in a study of T cells after posttransplantation cyclophosphamide. Sampled 1 year posttransplant, controls received myeloablative marrow transplants, methotrexate and a calcineurin inhibitor. Some clones are missing from TCRdb's copy, which holds only in-frame ones; the method was immunoSEQ multiplex PCR. The sample has 20,000 to 25,000 clones, 89% seen once. Sample: PBMCs, taken after an allogeneic stem cell transplant with a calcineurin inhibitor and methotrexate. The receptors originated from a female patient aged 50 to 65 who received an allogeneic stem cell transplant from an unrelated donor, was CMV-positive, and had chronic GVHD only. Some T cells may trace back to the graft donor.

V is TRBV18 and J is TRBJ2-2, with D tentatively TRBD1 (5 bases). Germline assignment: CDR1 KGHSH and CDR2 LQKENI. V was pared by 0 bases and J by 5 bases, with 10 bases between. This CDR3 region has 15 residues. DNA for the CDR3: TGTGCCAGCTCACCACCGGCAGGGTGGACCGGGGAGCTGTTTTTT. Residues: CASSPPAGWTGELFF.

This clone was seen just once. The CDR3 region has the DNA TGTGCCAGCAGCTCGGAAAGGACAGTGCGGAAACCTGGCTACACCTTC. It specifies CASSSERTVRKPGYTF. The genes are TRBV7-2 and TRBJ1-2; a possible D gene is TRBD1 (6 bases). Deletions cut 4 bases from V and 7 bases from J, with 22 bases between. Germline CDR1 is SGHTA and CDR2 is FQGNSA. The CDR3 is 16 amino acids. Full variable domain (missing parts from reference TRBV7-2 and TRBJ1-2): GAGVSQSPSNKVTEKGKDVELRCDPISGHTALYWYRQSLGQGLEFLIYFQGNSAPDKSGLPSDRFSAERTGGSVSTLTIQRTQQEDSAVYLCASSSERTVRKPGYTFGSGTRLTVV.

The chain recombines TRBV10-3 with TRBJ2-5; D is possibly TRBD2 (6 bases). The closer fit of TRBJ2-7 to the DNA end suggests the J call may be wrong. The CDR3 is 15 residues long. Per the germline V gene, CDR1 is ENHRY and CDR2 is SYGVKD. In DNA, the CDR3 is TGTGCCATTTCGAACCGGGAGTCTTTTGGCTCCGAGCAGTACTTC. As protein: CAISNRESFGSEQYF.

The chain is built from TRBV7-8 and TRBJ2-1; 14 bases line up with TRBD2. Germline CDR1 reads SGHVS; CDR2 reads FQNEAQ. CDR3 length equals 16 residues. The V gene end was trimmed by 0 bases and the J gene end by 10 bases; junction bases not matched to a gene: 5. The CDR3 region has the DNA TGTGCCAGCAGCTTAGCGGGGACTAGCGGGAGTAAGGAGCAGTTCTTC. This translates into CASSLAGTSGSKEQFF.

The CDR3 loop is CASSVAGRPQYF. The DNA for the CDR3 is TGTGCCAGCAGCGTAGCTGGCCGCCCCCAGTACTTC. The rearrangement links TRBV9 to TRBJ2-5; no clear D. There are 12 residues in the CDR3. Germline values: CDR1 SGDLS, CDR2 YYNGEE. The germline V and J ends were trimmed by 0 bases and 9 bases, with 9 bases remaining between them.

V is TRBV10-1 and J is TRBJ2-7; D is ambiguous. Trimming left V 6 bases short and J 1 base short, with 16 bases between. Germline CDR1 WNHNN, CDR2 SYGVQD (reference sequence). The length of the CDR3 is 15 residues. The CDR3 reads CASSRGAGGSYEQYF. In nucleotides, the CDR3 is TGCGCCAGCAGCCGTGGCGCCGGCGGTTCCTACGAGCAGTACTTC.

The count of this clone is one. The chain uses TRBV6-1 and TRBJ1-5, with 12 bases identical to TRBD1. CDR1 is MNHNS and CDR2 is SASEGT in the germline V gene. This CDR3 region has 13 residues. V gave up 10 bases and J gave up 7 bases; unmatched junction bases: 5. The DNA of the CDR3 is TGTGCCACTGCCGGGACAGGGGGCCAGCCCCAGCATTTT. Protein sequence: CATAGTGGQPQHF.

The V gene is TRBV6-6, the J gene TRBJ2-1; 9 bases line up with TRBD1. Looked up from germline, CDR1 is MNHNY and CDR2 is SVGAGI (reference sequence). The V and J ends lost 6 bases and 3 bases, in that order; junction bases with no gene match: 6. The CDR3 spans 15 residues. The CDR3 sequence: CASRPSGQGYNEQFF. The DNA for the CDR3 is TGTGCCAGCAGGCCCTCGGGACAGGGCTACAATGAGCAGTTCTTC.

The sample holds a few counts of this clone. The gene calls are TRBV27 and TRBJ2-7; a possible D gene is TRBD1 (6 bases). CDR3 length: 14 residues. Trimming removed 2 bases from V and 2 bases from J, with 10 bases in between. Germline CDR1 reads MNHEY; CDR2 reads SMNVEV (reference sequence). CDR3 amino acids: CASSLGDTAYEQYF. CDR3 in DNA: TGTGCCAGCAGTTTAGGGGACACAGCCTACGAGCAGTACTTC.

There are a few counts of this clone. The rearrangement uses TRBV28 and TRBJ1-1; perhaps TRBD1 as D (6 bases). The V gene's germline CDR1 is MDHEN and CDR2 SYDVKM. Trimming shortened V by 5 bases and J by 1 base, and 8 bases separated the two germline ends. This CDR3 has 13 residues. The CDR3 loop reads CASSQGQNTEAFF. CDR3 DNA: TGTGCCAGCAGTCAGGGGCAGAACACTGAAGCTTTCTTT.

The rearrangement uses TRBV4-2 and TRBJ1-1; D is perhaps TRBD1 (6 bases). The germline CDR1 and CDR2 sequences are LGHNA and YNFKEQ. The CDR3 has 15 residues. V gave up 3 bases and J gave up 5 bases, with 16 bases separating them. The CDR3 loop reads CASSQTTGFVTEAFF. CDR3 coding DNA: TGTGCCAGCAGCCAGACAACAGGGTTTGTAACTGAAGCTTTCTTT.

V usage is TRBV9 and J usage is TRBJ1-1; 7 bases line up with TRBD1. This CDR3 spans 15 amino acids. The junction had 9 bases not matched to a gene; V was cut back by 4 bases and J by 3 bases. Germline CDR1 and CDR2: SGDLS and YYNGEE. The CDR3 region is CASSPEGGQYTEAFF. The CDR3 coding sequence is TGTGCCAGCAGCCCGGAAGGGGGACAGTACACTGAAGCTTTCTTT.

This chain joins TRBV2 and TRBJ2-7; D perhaps matches TRBD2 (5 bases). This CDR3 has 17 residues. Trimming took off 2 bases at V and 4 bases at J, with 21 bases between the two ends. CDR1 and CDR2 from the germline V gene are SNHLY and FYNNEI. CDR3 loop: CASSEITRDWVGYEQYF. CDR3 nucleotide sequence: TGTGCCAGCAGTGAAATCACGAGGGATTGGGTTGGGTACGAGCAGTACTTC.